This TCR beta chain was retrieved from a study of shared clonotypes between healthy human individuals. Regarding the study as a whole: Clonotypes shared by all four sorted-subset donors had higher generation probabilities than non-shared clonotypes. Rarefaction gave evidence that sorted-subset sequencing remained incomplete despite large depth.

A word on this clone: Its specificity is unknown.

Using around 180 ng DNA, some 30,000 T cell genomes, the sorted-subset replicate PCRs were run. The authors' processing: There were no quality scores in the junction-only immunoSEQ sequences, so filtering differed. Profiled with immunoSEQ multiplex PCR; TCRdb holds only in-frame clones, not every one. V, J and clone size derive from that table, while D and trimming were established from the DNA sequence. Among 2 million to 3 million clones listed, 80% to 95% were seen once. The ends lost 3 bases at V and 4 bases at J; junction bases unmatched: 6. The CDR3 is 15 amino acids. Germline V gene sequence: CDR1 KGHSH, CDR2 LQKENI.

The clonotype comes from a man between 18 and 35 years old in good health. Some clones in this sample may be carry-over from other donors' samples. The specimen sequenced was naive CD4+ T cells from PBMCs. Subset of the sample: CD45RA+ positively selected. The rearrangement links TRBV18 to TRBJ2-7; 10 nucleotides align to TRBD1. The CDR3 DNA reads as TGTGCCAGCTCACCGACGGACAGGGGGTATTACGAGCAGTACTTC. It translates to CASSPTDRGYYEQYF. Using reference TRBV18 and TRBJ2-7 for the parts outside the CDR3, the full variable domain is NAGVMQNPRHLVRRRGQEARLRCSPMKGHSHVYWYRQLPEEGLKFMVYLQKENIIDESGMPKERFSAEFPKEGPSILRIQQVVRGDSAAYFCASSPTDRGYYEQYFGPGTRLTVT.